These T cell receptor beta chains were read from a single sample in a study of CD8 T cells in ankylosing spondylitis. Each CDR3 protein gets one entry after TCRdb re-called the 5' RACE reads with MiXCR. In the table there are around 330,000 distinct CDR3 sequences, approximately 10% of which are singletons. The sample consisted of blood, either unsorted or a sorted T cell fraction (not recorded which). The receptors derive from a female donor with ankylosing spondylitis or in good health (not recorded which). CDR3s include the opening cysteine and the closing phenylalanine or tryptophan. A D gene is named only where the DNA matches it firmly. Only part of the rows carry a size: once, few, many, or a class if the clone is expanded.

v_call: TRBV5-1
j_call: TRBJ1-1
d_call: NA
clone_size: many
cdr3_nt: TGCGCCAGCAGCTTGAAGGGACCCCCTTCGGGCACTGAAGCTTTCTTT
cdr3_aa: CASSLKGPPSGTEAFF

v_call: TRBV11-2
j_call: TRBJ2-3
d_call: NA
clone_size: many
cdr3_nt: TGTGCCAGCACCCCGGCGGGAGATACGCAGTATTTT
cdr3_aa: CASTPAGDTQYF

v_call: TRBV25-1
j_call: TRBJ2-5
d_call: NA
clone_size: NA
cdr3_nt: TGTGCCAGCAGGGAGGGGGCGATGGAGACCCAGTACTTC
cdr3_aa: CASREGAMETQYF

v_call: TRBV7-9
j_call: TRBJ2-2
d_call: NA
clone_size: few
cdr3_nt: TGTGCCAGCAGCTCCCTCGGCCCCGGGGAGCTGTTTTTT
cdr3_aa: CASSSLGPGELFF

v_call: TRBV6-1
j_call: TRBJ2-7
d_call: NA
clone_size: few
cdr3_nt: TGTGCCAGCAGGGTCGTTGCCTACGAGCAGTACTTC
cdr3_aa: CASRVVAYEQYF

v_call: TRBV7-2
j_call: TRBJ2-2
d_call: NA
clone_size: many
cdr3_nt: TGTGCCAGCAGTCCCATAATCGCCGGGGAGCTGTTTTTT
cdr3_aa: CASSPIIAGELFF

v_call: TRBV7-9
j_call: TRBJ2-3
d_call: NA
clone_size: few
cdr3_nt: TGTGCCAGCACCCGGGGAGGGGGCTCTGCGCAGTATTTT
cdr3_aa: CASTRGGGSAQYF

v_call: TRBV29-1
j_call: TRBJ2-7
d_call: NA
clone_size: NA
cdr3_nt: TGCAGCGTTGTGCAGGGGACCCACGAGCAGTACTTC
cdr3_aa: CSVVQGTHEQYF

v_call: TRBV5-1
j_call: TRBJ2-1
d_call: TRBD1
clone_size: NA
cdr3_nt: TGCGCCAGCAGCTGGACAGGGCGGATGGGAAATGAGCAGTTCTTC
cdr3_aa: CASSWTGRMGNEQFF

v_call: TRBV15
j_call: TRBJ2-7
d_call: NA
clone_size: many
cdr3_nt: TGTGCCACCAGCACGAAACAAGCAGGGGTTCCGGCCTACGAGCAGTACTTC
cdr3_aa: CATSTKQAGVPAYEQYF

v_call: TRBV4-3
j_call: TRBJ2-1
d_call: NA
clone_size: many
cdr3_nt: TGCGCCAGCAGCCAAGTCGTTATCGAGCGTTACAATGAGCAGTTCTTC
cdr3_aa: CASSQVVIERYNEQFF

v_call: TRBV5-1
j_call: TRBJ2-1
d_call: NA
clone_size: many
cdr3_nt: TGCGCCAGCAGCTTGGAACTAGTGGACAATGAGCAGTTCTTC
cdr3_aa: CASSLELVDNEQFF

v_call: TRBV3-1
j_call: TRBJ2-4
d_call: TRBD1
clone_size: NA
cdr3_nt: TGTGCCAGCAGCCAAGTCCTCGGACAGGGTGGCACGGGGACCATTCAGTACTTC
cdr3_aa: CASSQVLGQGGTGTIQYF

v_call: TRBV5-1
j_call: TRBJ2-1
d_call: NA
clone_size: once
cdr3_nt: TGCGCCAGCAGCCGAGTGACAGTTTACAATGAGCAGTTCTTC
cdr3_aa: CASSRVTVYNEQFF

v_call: TRBV10-3
j_call: TRBJ1-5
d_call: NA
clone_size: many
cdr3_nt: TGTGCCATCAGCGAAGGGAGGAATCAGCCCCAGCATTTT
cdr3_aa: CAISEGRNQPQHF

v_call: TRBV5-5
j_call: TRBJ1-5
d_call: NA
clone_size: many
cdr3_nt: TGTGCCAGCAGCTTGGTTCTACAAAGCAAAGCGGGAAATCAGCCCCAGCATTTT
cdr3_aa: CASSLVLQSKAGNQPQHF

v_call: TRBV5-1
j_call: TRBJ2-7
d_call: NA
clone_size: few
cdr3_nt: TGCGCCAGCAGCCTGGATGTCCTAGAGCGGCAGTACTTC
cdr3_aa: CASSLDVLERQYF

v_call: TRBV10-3
j_call: TRBJ2-1
d_call: TRBD1
clone_size: NA
cdr3_nt: TGTGCCATCAGTATGGACAGGGGTCCCAGATACAATGAGCAGTTCTTC
cdr3_aa: CAISMDRGPRYNEQFF

v_call: TRBV7-2
j_call: TRBJ2-1
d_call: NA
clone_size: many
cdr3_nt: TGTGCCAGCAGCTCGCCGGACGGGTACAATGAGCAGTTCTTC
cdr3_aa: CASSSPDGYNEQFF

v_call: TRBV18
j_call: TRBJ2-5
d_call: NA
clone_size: few
cdr3_nt: TGTGCCAGCTCACCCAGCCCACACCGGGAGACCCAGTACTTC
cdr3_aa: CASSPSPHRETQYF

v_call: TRBV7-8
j_call: TRBJ2-3
d_call: NA
clone_size: few
cdr3_nt: TGTGCCAGCAGCCAAGAAGCCCTCGATACGCAGTATTTT
cdr3_aa: CASSQEALDTQYF

v_call: TRBV7-9
j_call: TRBJ2-7
d_call: NA
clone_size: many
cdr3_nt: TGTGCCAGCAGCACTTACTACGAGCAGTACTTC
cdr3_aa: CASSTYYEQYF

v_call: TRBV20-1
j_call: TRBJ2-5
d_call: NA
clone_size: NA
cdr3_nt: TGCAGTGCCGGAGGGCAGGGGGGCGGCGAGACCCAGTACTTC
cdr3_aa: CSAGGQGGGETQYF

v_call: TRBV28
j_call: TRBJ1-1
d_call: NA
clone_size: few
cdr3_nt: TGTGCCAGCAGTCAAACAATCGCCACTGAAGCTTTCTTT
cdr3_aa: CASSQTIATEAFF

v_call: TRBV6-1
j_call: TRBJ2-3
d_call: TRBD1
clone_size: NA
cdr3_nt: TGTGCCAGCAGTCCAAGACAGGGGCCTTGGGATACGCAGTATTTT
cdr3_aa: CASSPRQGPWDTQYF

v_call: TRBV27
j_call: TRBJ2-7
d_call: NA
clone_size: many
cdr3_nt: TGTGCCAGCAGTTTAAACCGGGTATCCTACGAGCAGTACTTC
cdr3_aa: CASSLNRVSYEQYF

v_call: TRBV5-5
j_call: TRBJ2-1
d_call: NA
clone_size: many
cdr3_nt: TGTGCCAGCAGCTCCTTATCCGGGGGGCACAATGAGCAGTTCTTC
cdr3_aa: CASSSLSGGHNEQFF

v_call: TRBV29-1
j_call: TRBJ2-1
d_call: NA
clone_size: NA
cdr3_nt: TGCAGCGTTGATAGGCGGGTAGGGGATGAGCAGTTCTTC
cdr3_aa: CSVDRRVGDEQFF

v_call: TRBV9
j_call: TRBJ2-3
d_call: NA
clone_size: many
cdr3_nt: TGTGCCAGCAGTGACCTGGGACTTCTAAGCACAGATACGCAGTATTTT
cdr3_aa: CASSDLGLLSTDTQYF

v_call: TRBV7-2
j_call: TRBJ2-5
d_call: TRBD2
clone_size: many
cdr3_nt: TGTGCCAGCAGCACCTTACTAGCGATCCCGCAAGAGACCCAGTACTTC
cdr3_aa: CASSTLLAIPQETQYF

v_call: TRBV28
j_call: TRBJ1-1
d_call: NA
clone_size: many
cdr3_nt: TGTGCCAGCAGTTTGAACGCGGCAGCCGTAGGTTTCTTT
cdr3_aa: CASSLNAAAVGFF

v_call: TRBV9
j_call: TRBJ2-5
d_call: NA
clone_size: many
cdr3_nt: TGTGCCAGCAGCGTAGGAGCAAGGCCCGGGAAAGAGACCCAGTACTTC
cdr3_aa: CASSVGARPGKETQYF

v_call: TRBV20-1
j_call: TRBJ1-1
d_call: NA
clone_size: many
cdr3_nt: TGCAGTGCTAGAGAATATGGGGACACTGAAGCTTTCTTT
cdr3_aa: CSAREYGDTEAFF

v_call: TRBV20-1
j_call: TRBJ2-3
d_call: NA
clone_size: many
cdr3_nt: TGCAGTGCTAGGGGGGTTGCGGGGAGGAGAACAGATACGCAGTATTTT
cdr3_aa: CSARGVAGRRTDTQYF

v_call: TRBV6-2/TRBV6-3
j_call: TRBJ2-5
d_call: TRBD1
clone_size: NA
cdr3_nt: TGTGCCAGCAGAATGGACAGGGGGCCAGAGACCCAGTACTTC
cdr3_aa: CASRMDRGPETQYF

v_call: TRBV7-2
j_call: TRBJ2-3
d_call: NA
clone_size: few
cdr3_nt: TGTGCCAGCAGCACGGGAGCTGGCACAGATACGCAGTATTTT
cdr3_aa: CASSTGAGTDTQYF

v_call: TRBV5-1
j_call: TRBJ2-7
d_call: NA
clone_size: few
cdr3_nt: TGCGCCAGCAGCTTCGCGGACGGCTACGAGCAGTACTTC
cdr3_aa: CASSFADGYEQYF

v_call: TRBV10-3
j_call: TRBJ2-7
d_call: NA
clone_size: many
cdr3_nt: TGTGCCAGCCGCTTCGGCAGCAGATATAGCTACGAGCAGTACTTC
cdr3_aa: CASRFGSRYSYEQYF

v_call: TRBV5-1
j_call: TRBJ1-1
d_call: NA
clone_size: many
cdr3_nt: TGCGCCAGCAGCCGGGGGTCGATTAGCACTGAAGCTTTCTTT
cdr3_aa: CASSRGSISTEAFF

v_call: TRBV20-1
j_call: TRBJ2-4
d_call: TRBD1
clone_size: few
cdr3_nt: TGCAGTGCACCGGGACAGGGGTCCAAAAACATTCAGTACTTC
cdr3_aa: CSAPGQGSKNIQYF

v_call: TRBV30
j_call: TRBJ1-2
d_call: NA
clone_size: many
cdr3_nt: TGTGCCTGGAGTGTAGACAGCTATGGCTACACCTTC
cdr3_aa: CAWSVDSYGYTF

v_call: TRBV2
j_call: TRBJ1-2
d_call: TRBD1
clone_size: few
cdr3_nt: TGTGCCAGCAGTGATATGGACAGGGCGTATGGCTACACCTTC
cdr3_aa: CASSDMDRAYGYTF

v_call: TRBV5-6
j_call: TRBJ2-5
d_call: NA
clone_size: many
cdr3_nt: TGTGCCAGCAGCCACTCGACGGTATGGGAGACCCAGTACTTC
cdr3_aa: CASSHSTVWETQYF

v_call: TRBV20-1
j_call: TRBJ2-1
d_call: NA
clone_size: NA
cdr3_nt: TGCAGTGCTAGTGGCCAGGCGGCGGCCTCCTACAATGAGCAGTTCTTC
cdr3_aa: CSASGQAAASYNEQFF

v_call: TRBV29-1
j_call: TRBJ2-7
d_call: TRBD1
clone_size: many
cdr3_nt: TGCAGCGTAAGACAGGGGGCCTACGAGCAGTACTTC
cdr3_aa: CSVRQGAYEQYF

v_call: TRBV5-1
j_call: TRBJ1-6
d_call: TRBD1
clone_size: many
cdr3_nt: TGCGCCAGCAGCGAACAGGGGGCCGGGACTTCACCCCTCCACTTT
cdr3_aa: CASSEQGAGTSPLHF

v_call: TRBV5-1
j_call: TRBJ2-3
d_call: NA
clone_size: many
cdr3_nt: TGCGCCAGCAGCTTGACGGGCGGAACCACAGATACGCAGTATTTT
cdr3_aa: CASSLTGGTTDTQYF

v_call: TRBV7-8
j_call: TRBJ1-3
d_call: NA
clone_size: few
cdr3_nt: TGTGCCAGCAGCCCCCTATCAACAGGGCCAGTCGGAAACACCATATATTTT
cdr3_aa: CASSPLSTGPVGNTIYF

v_call: TRBV10-3
j_call: TRBJ2-7
d_call: NA
clone_size: NA
cdr3_nt: TGTGCCTCTTCCTCTGTTGTAGGCTACGAGCAGTACTTC
cdr3_aa: CASSSVVGYEQYF

v_call: TRBV5-1
j_call: TRBJ2-2
d_call: NA
clone_size: many
cdr3_nt: TGCGCCAGCAGCCCGAGTTTGATTAACGTGAGGGCCGGGGAGCTGTTTTTT
cdr3_aa: CASSPSLINVRAGELFF

v_call: TRBV7-9
j_call: TRBJ2-4
d_call: TRBD1
clone_size: few
cdr3_nt: TGTGCCAGCAGCTTACCCGGTGGGACAGGGAGGGACATTCAGTACTTC
cdr3_aa: CASSLPGGTGRDIQYF

v_call: TRBV5-1
j_call: TRBJ2-7
d_call: TRBD1
clone_size: few
cdr3_nt: TGCGCCAGCAGCTTAACAGGGGTTGTACGCGAGCAGTACTTC
cdr3_aa: CASSLTGVVREQYF

v_call: TRBV20-1
j_call: TRBJ2-3
d_call: NA
clone_size: many
cdr3_nt: TGCAGTGCTAGCCCAGATACGCAGTATTTT
cdr3_aa: CSASPDTQYF

v_call: TRBV6-1
j_call: TRBJ1-2
d_call: NA
clone_size: many
cdr3_nt: TGTGCCAGCAGTCGGGAGCCCGGGTACTATGGCTACACCTTC
cdr3_aa: CASSREPGYYGYTF

v_call: TRBV5-1
j_call: TRBJ2-1
d_call: NA
clone_size: many
cdr3_nt: TGCGCCAGCAGCTTGGAGGGGCAATCTTTACCTGGGACAGAGCAGTTCTTC
cdr3_aa: CASSLEGQSLPGTEQFF

v_call: TRBV18
j_call: TRBJ2-1
d_call: NA
clone_size: many
cdr3_nt: TGTGCCAGCTCACCAGGGTTAGTCAATGAGCAGTTCTTC
cdr3_aa: CASSPGLVNEQFF